These 11 T cell receptor beta chains were all obtained from the same sample, sequenced in a study of T cells after posttransplantation cyclophosphamide. Measured with immunoSEQ multiplex PCR; TCRdb has only the in-frame clones, and not every one. The sample has about 1,400 clones, none seen only once. Busulfan-fludarabine conditioning, marrow transplant, and cyclophosphamide on days +3 and +4 were administered. The specimen comprised PBMCs, sampled after an allogeneic stem cell transplant with post-transplant cyclophosphamide. The receptors were gathered from a male patient between 25 and 39 years old who received an allogeneic stem cell transplant from a related donor, was CMV-positive, and had acute GVHD only. Some of these T cells may belong to the graft donor.

This clone appeared many times. This chain links TRBV30 with TRBJ1-1, with D perhaps TRBD1 (5 bases). CDR3 size: 11 residues. Trimming took 2 bases from V and 6 from J, leaving 7 bases between them. Germline CDR1 GTSNPN, CDR2 SVGIG (reference sequence). The CDR3 sequence is CAWSRQSEAFF. For the CDR3, the DNA is TGTGCCTGGAGTAGACAGTCTGAAGCTTTCTTT.

This clone is labeled as medium-sized. The chain uses TRBV19 and TRBJ1-5; possibly TRBD1 for D (6 bases). With 6 bases removed from V and 6 bases from J, the gap between germline ends came to 12 bases. CDR1 and CDR2 from the germline V gene are LNHDA and SQIVND (reference sequence). The CDR3 consists of 13 residues. The CDR3, as DNA: TGTGCCAGTAGGGACAGTAGGTTTCAGCCCCAGCATTTT. Translated, it gives CASRDSRFQPQHF. Full variable domain (remainder filled in from reference TRBV19 and TRBJ1-5): DGGITQSPKYLFRKEGQNVTLSCEQNLNHDAMYWYRQDPGQGLRLIYYSQIVNDFQKGDIAEGYSVSREKKESFPLTVTSAQKNPTAFYLCASRDSRFQPQHFGDGTRLSIL.

This clone has ten or more counts. The chain uses TRBV14 and TRBJ1-2, with TRBD1 as a possible D gene (5 bases). V lost 4 bases and J lost 7, with 13 bases in between. The CDR3 spans 13 residues. Germline CDR1 is SGHDN and CDR2 is FVKESK. CDR3 sequence: CASSRRVQSGYTF. As DNA, the CDR3 is TGTGCCAGCAGCCGCAGGGTACAGAGTGGCTACACCTTC.

This clone has a count of ten or more. J is TRBJ2-7 and V is TRBV30; 8 positions agree with TRBD1. This CDR3 is 13 amino acids long. V gave up 3 bases and J gave up 4 bases; unmatched junction bases: 5. The germline CDR1 and CDR2 sequences are GTSNPN and SVGIG (reference sequence). Written as DNA, the CDR3 is TGTGCCTGGAGGTTGACAGGGGCGTACGAGCAGTACTTC. It translates to CAWRLTGAYEQYF.

This clone is medium-sized within its sample. The chain combines TRBV7-9 with TRBJ2-7, with a tentative D call TRBD1 (6 bases). Germline CDR1 and CDR2: SEHNR and FQNEAQ (reference sequence). V dropped 4 bases and J dropped 6 bases, with 19 bases sitting between them. The CDR3 covers 15 residues. CDR3 in amino acids: CASSSLRSQGSEQYF. The CDR3 bases are TGTGCCAGCAGCTCGCTACGCTCGCAGGGGTCCGAGCAGTACTTC.

This clone counts as medium-sized. This chain links TRBV5-4 with TRBJ2-1, with 10 bases identical to TRBD2. V was pared by 5 bases and J by 2 bases, with 4 bases of the junction left unmatched. The CDR3 loop spans 15 amino acids. Germline V CDR1 and CDR2: SGHNT, YYREEE (reference sequence). The CDR3 protein is CASSLSGGAYNEQFF. In nucleotides, the CDR3 is TGTGCCAGCAGTCTCAGCGGGGGGGCCTACAATGAGCAGTTCTTC. Full variable domain (rest looked up from reference TRBV5-4 and TRBJ2-1): ETGVTQSPTHLIKTRGQQVTLRCSSQSGHNTVSWYQQALGQGPQFIFQYYREEENGRGNFPPRFSGLQFPNYSSELNVNALELDDSALYLCASSLSGGAYNEQFFGPGTRLTVL.

There are many counts of this clone. The chain joins TRBV11-2 to TRBJ1-6; D is unresolved. This CDR3 comprises 15 residues. Germline values: CDR1 SGHAT, CDR2 FQNNGV. The V gene lost 3 bases and the J gene lost 8 bases, with 14 bases spanning the gap. DNA for the CDR3: TGTGCCAGCAGCTTTTATCCCGGGGAGGATTCACCCCTCCACTTT. This translates into CASSFYPGEDSPLHF.

This clone came up many times. The rearrangement links TRBV30 to TRBJ1-1; TRBD1 might be the D (5 bases). The CDR3 length is 15 residues. Trimming removed 1 base from V and 0 bases from J, with 12 bases in between. CDR1 and CDR2 (germline): GTSNPN, SVGIG (reference sequence). The CDR3 protein is CAWSDDSTLNTEAFF. The DNA of the CDR3 is TGTGCCTGGAGTGATGACAGCACTCTGAACACTGAAGCTTTCTTT.

This clone was seen ten or more times. This chain links TRBV9 with TRBJ2-1; TRBD2 matches 11 bases. Germline CDR1 SGDLS, CDR2 YYNGEE. V gave up 3 bases and J gave up 7 bases; unmatched junction bases: 6. This CDR3 is built from 15 residues. CDR3 in amino acids: CASSGSGGGINEQFF. The DNA of the CDR3 is TGTGCCAGCAGCGGTAGCGGGGGGGGTATTAATGAGCAGTTCTTC. The full variable domain, in which reference TRBV9 and TRBJ2-1 provide the parts outside the CDR3, is DSGVTQTPKHLITATGQRVTLRCSPRSGDLSVYWYQQSLDQGLQFLIQYYNGEERAKGNILERFSAQQFPDLHSELNLSSLELGDSALYFCASSGSGGGINEQFFGPGTRLTVL.

This clone occurred many times. The rearrangement joins TRBV7-2 to TRBJ2-6, with D perhaps matching TRBD1 (6 bases). The CDR3 totals 18 residues. Trimming shortened V by 0 bases and J by 5 bases, and 17 bases separated the two germline ends. Germline CDR1 reads SGHTA; CDR2 reads FQGNSA. CDR3: CASSLASGTNIRANVLTF. CDR3 nucleotides: TGTGCCAGCAGCTTAGCTTCCGGGACAAATATTAGGGCCAACGTCCTGACTTTC.

Judged by abundance, this clone is medium-sized. This chain uses TRBV6-2 or TRBV6-3 with TRBJ1-2; D is perhaps TRBD1 (6 bases). The CDR3 has 15 amino acids. Germline CDR1 MNHEY, CDR2 SVGEGT. Trimming left V 7 bases short and J 1 base short, with 16 bases between. The CDR3 is CASTTGQRINYGYTF. CDR3 nucleotide sequence: TGTGCCAGCACTACCGGACAGAGGATTAACTATGGCTACACCTTC.